The clone carrying this TCR beta chain was observed once. In the original analysis: Amplification with reference gene primers provided the estimates of nucleated cell counts. The repertoire was sequenced with immunoSEQ multiplex PCR; TCRdb's copy has only in-frame clones and lacks some. Clone size and the V and J calls come from that table; the DNA yielded D and trimming. Of approximately 31,000 clones listed, 90% are singletons. CDR3 size: 14 residues. V gave up 1 base and J gave up 2 bases, with 9 bases separating them. CDR1 is MGHRA, CDR2 YSYEKL, per germline. This record belongs to a study of blood T cell repertoires in COVID-19. Study as a whole: Sources were T cells, B-cell-depleted T cells, or PBMCs; the material itself was cDNA or gDNA.

What was sequenced was peripheral blood. The receptor was derived from a human donor in a cohort sampled during active COVID-19. V and J are TRBV4-1 and TRBJ2-7; D is ambiguous. CDR3 loop: CASSQVSGAYEQYF. CDR3 DNA sequence: TGCGCCAGCAGCCAAGTATCCGGAGCCTACGAGCAGTACTTC.